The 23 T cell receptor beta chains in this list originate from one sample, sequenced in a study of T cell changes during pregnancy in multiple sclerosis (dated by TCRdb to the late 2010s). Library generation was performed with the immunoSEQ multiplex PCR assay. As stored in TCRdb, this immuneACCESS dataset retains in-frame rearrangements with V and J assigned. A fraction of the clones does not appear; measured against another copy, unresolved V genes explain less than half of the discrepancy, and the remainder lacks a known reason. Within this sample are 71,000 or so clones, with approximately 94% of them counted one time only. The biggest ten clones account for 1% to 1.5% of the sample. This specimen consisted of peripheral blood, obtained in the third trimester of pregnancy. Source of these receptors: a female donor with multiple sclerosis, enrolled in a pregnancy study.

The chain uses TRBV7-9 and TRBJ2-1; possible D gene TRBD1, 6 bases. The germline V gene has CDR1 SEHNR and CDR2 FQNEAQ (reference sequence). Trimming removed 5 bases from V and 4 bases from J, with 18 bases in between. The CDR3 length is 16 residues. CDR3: CASSLLQGSGYNEQFF. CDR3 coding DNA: TGTGCCAGCAGCCTTTTACAGGGATCGGGGTACAATGAGCAGTTCTTC.

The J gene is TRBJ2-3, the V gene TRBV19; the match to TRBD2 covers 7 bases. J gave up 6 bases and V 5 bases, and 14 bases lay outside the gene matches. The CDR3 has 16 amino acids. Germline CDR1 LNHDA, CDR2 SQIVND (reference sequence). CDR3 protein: CASSEWAGAKGDTQYF. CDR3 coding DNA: TGTGCCAGTAGTGAGTGGGCGGGAGCTAAGGGGGATACGCAGTATTTT.

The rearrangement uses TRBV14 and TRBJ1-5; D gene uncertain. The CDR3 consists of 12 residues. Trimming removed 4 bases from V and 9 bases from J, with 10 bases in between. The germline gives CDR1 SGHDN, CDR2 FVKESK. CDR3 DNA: TGTGCCAGCAGCCCCGACCTAGGGCCCCAGCATTTT. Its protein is CASSPDLGPQHF. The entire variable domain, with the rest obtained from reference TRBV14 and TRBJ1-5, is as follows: EAGVTQFPSHSVIEKGQTVTLRCDPISGHDNLYWYRRVMGKEIKFLLHFVKESKQDESGMPNNRFLAERTGGTYSTLKVQPAELEDSGVYFCASSPDLGPQHFGDGTRLSIL.

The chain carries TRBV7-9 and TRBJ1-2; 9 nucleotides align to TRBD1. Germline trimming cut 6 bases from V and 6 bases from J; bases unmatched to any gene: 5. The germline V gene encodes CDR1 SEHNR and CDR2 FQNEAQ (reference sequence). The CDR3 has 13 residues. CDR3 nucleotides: TGTGCCAGCAGACCAGGGACAGGGCATGGCTACACCTTC. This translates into CASRPGTGHGYTF.

The CDR3 DNA sequence: TGTGCCAGCTCACCACGCGTTGACTTAACCCTACCCTACGAGCAGTACTTC. It codes for CASSPRVDLTLPYEQYF. This chain uses TRBV18 with TRBJ2-7; the D is unclear. Trimming took off 1 base at V and 2 bases at J, with 18 bases between the two ends. CDR1 KGHSH and CDR2 LQKENI come from the germline V gene. This CDR3 comprises 17 residues.

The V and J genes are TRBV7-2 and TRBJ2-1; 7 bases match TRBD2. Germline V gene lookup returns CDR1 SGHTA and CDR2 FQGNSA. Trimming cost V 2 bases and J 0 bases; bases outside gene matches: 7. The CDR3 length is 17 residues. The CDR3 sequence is CASSLMSSGTSYNEQFF. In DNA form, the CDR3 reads TGTGCCAGCAGCTTAATGTCTAGCGGAACCTCCTACAATGAGCAGTTCTTC.

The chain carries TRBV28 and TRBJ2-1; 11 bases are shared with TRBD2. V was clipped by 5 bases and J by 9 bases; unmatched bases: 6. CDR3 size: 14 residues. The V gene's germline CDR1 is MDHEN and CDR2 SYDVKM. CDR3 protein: CASSQLAGAAEQFF. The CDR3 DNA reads TGTGCCAGCAGTCAACTAGCGGGAGCGGCTGAGCAGTTCTTC.

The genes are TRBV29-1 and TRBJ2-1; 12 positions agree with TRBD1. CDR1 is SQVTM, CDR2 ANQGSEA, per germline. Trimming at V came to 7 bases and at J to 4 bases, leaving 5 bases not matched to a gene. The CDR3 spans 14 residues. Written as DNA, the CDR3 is TGCAGCGGGGGGACAGGGGGCAAATACAATGAGCAGTTCTTC. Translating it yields CSGGTGGKYNEQFF.

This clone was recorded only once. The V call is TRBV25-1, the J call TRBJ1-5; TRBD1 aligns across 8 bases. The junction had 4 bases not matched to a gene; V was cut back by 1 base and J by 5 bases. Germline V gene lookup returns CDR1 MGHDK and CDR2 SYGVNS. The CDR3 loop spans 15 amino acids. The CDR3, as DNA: TGTGCCAGCAGTGAATCCCGACAGGGGCATCAGCCCCAGCATTTT. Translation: CASSESRQGHQPQHF.

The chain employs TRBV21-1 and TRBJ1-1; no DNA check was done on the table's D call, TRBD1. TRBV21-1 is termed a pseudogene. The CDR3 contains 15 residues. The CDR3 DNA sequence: TGTGCCAGCAGCACCAGGGGAACCTCCTGGGGTGAAGCTTTCTTT. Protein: CASSTRGTSWGEAFF.

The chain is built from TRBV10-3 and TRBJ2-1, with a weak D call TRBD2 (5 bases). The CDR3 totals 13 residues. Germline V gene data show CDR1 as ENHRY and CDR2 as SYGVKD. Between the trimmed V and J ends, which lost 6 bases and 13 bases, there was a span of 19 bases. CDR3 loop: CAIRRPESGAQFF. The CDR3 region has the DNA TGTGCCATCAGGCGACCTGAGAGCGGAGCTCAGTTCTTC.

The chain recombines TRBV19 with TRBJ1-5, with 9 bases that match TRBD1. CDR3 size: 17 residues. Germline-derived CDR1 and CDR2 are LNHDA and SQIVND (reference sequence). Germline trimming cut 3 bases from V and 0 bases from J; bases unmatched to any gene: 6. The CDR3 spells CASSILDRGYSNQPQHF. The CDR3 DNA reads TGTGCCAGTAGTATCCTGGACAGGGGCTATAGCAATCAGCCCCAGCATTTT.

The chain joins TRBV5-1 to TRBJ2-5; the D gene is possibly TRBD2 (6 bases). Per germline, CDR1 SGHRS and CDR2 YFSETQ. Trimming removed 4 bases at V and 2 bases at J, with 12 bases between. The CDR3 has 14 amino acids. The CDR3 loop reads CASSKDGSQETQYF. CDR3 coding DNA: TGCGCCAGCAGCAAGGACGGGAGTCAAGAGACCCAGTACTTC.

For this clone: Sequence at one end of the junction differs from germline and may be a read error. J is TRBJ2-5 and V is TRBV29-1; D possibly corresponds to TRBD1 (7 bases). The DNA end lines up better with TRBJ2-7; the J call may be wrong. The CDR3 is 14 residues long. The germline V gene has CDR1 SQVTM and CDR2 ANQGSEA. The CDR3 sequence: CSVYRGGGSHEQYF. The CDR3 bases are TGCAGCGTCTACAGGGGAGGCGGCTCCCACGAGCAGTACTTC.

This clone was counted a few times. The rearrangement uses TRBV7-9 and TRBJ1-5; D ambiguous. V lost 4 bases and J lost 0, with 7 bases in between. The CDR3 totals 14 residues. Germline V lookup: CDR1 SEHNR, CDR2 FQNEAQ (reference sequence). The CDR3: CASSSVNSNQPQHF. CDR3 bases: TGTGCCAGCAGCTCAGTTAATAGCAATCAGCCCCAGCATTTT. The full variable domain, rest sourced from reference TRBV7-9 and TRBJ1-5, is DTGVSQNPRHKITKRGQNVTFRCDPISEHNRLYWYRQTLGQGPEFLTYFQNEAQLEKSRLLSDRFSAERPKGSFSTLEIQRTEQGDSAMYLCASSSVNSNQPQHFGDGTRLSIL.

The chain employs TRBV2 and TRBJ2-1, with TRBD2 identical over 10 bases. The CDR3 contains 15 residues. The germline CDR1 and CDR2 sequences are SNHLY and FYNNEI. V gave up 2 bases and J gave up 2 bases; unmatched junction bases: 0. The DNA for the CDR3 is TGTGCCAGCAGTGAACTAGCGGGAGCCTACAATGAGCAGTTCTTC. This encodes CASSELAGAYNEQFF.

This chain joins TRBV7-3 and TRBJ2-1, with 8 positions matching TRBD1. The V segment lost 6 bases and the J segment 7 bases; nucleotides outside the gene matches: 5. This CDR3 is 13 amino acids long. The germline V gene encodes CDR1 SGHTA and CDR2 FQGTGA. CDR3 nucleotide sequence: TGTGCCAGCAGTCAGGGGGCAGGAAATGAGCAGTTCTTC. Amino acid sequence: CASSQGAGNEQFF.

The CDR3 DNA sequence: TGTGCCAGCAGTTTATCACTAGGGGGAATGGTAGGACTAGCAGACACCGGGGAGCTGTTTTTT. Translated: CASSLSLGGMVGLADTGELFF. V is TRBV27 and J is TRBJ2-2; 8 bases fit TRBD2. With 0 bases clipped from V and 3 bases from J, the junction kept 18 bases outside the gene matches. The germline V gene encodes CDR1 MNHEY and CDR2 SMNVEV (reference sequence). This CDR3 region has 21 residues.

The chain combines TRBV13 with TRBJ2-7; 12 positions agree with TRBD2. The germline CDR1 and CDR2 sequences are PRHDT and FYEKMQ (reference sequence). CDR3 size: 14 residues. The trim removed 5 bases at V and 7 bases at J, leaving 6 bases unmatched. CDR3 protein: CASSPHGLAGEQYF. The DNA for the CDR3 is TGTGCCAGCAGCCCACACGGACTAGCGGGAGAGCAGTACTTC.

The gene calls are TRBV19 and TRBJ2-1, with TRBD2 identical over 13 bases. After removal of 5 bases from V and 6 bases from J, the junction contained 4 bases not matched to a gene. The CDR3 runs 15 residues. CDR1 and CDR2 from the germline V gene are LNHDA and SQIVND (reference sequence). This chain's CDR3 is CASSALAGGPNEQFF. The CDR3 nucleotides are TGTGCCAGTAGTGCACTAGCGGGAGGGCCCAATGAGCAGTTCTTC.

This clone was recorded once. The CDR3 is CASSVGAGLADNEQFF. CDR3 bases: TGTGCCAGCAGCGTAGGGGCCGGACTAGCGGACAATGAGCAGTTCTTC. The chain has TRBV9 and TRBJ2-1, with 10 bases that match TRBD2. Germline CDR1 reads SGDLS; CDR2 reads YYNGEE. The ends lost 0 bases at V and 5 bases at J; junction bases unmatched: 5. CDR3 length: 16 residues.

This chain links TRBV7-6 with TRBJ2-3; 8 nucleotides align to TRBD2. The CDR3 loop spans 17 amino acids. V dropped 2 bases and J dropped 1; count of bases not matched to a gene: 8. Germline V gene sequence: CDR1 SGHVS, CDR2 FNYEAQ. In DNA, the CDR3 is TGTGCCAGCAGCTTACCCCCAGGACTAGCAGGCACAGATACGCAGTATTTT. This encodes CASSLPPGLAGTDTQYF.

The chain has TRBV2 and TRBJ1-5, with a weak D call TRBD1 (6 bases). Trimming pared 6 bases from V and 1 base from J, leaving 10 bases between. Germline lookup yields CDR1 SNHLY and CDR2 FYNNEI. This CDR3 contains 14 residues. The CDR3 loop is CASRTDSSNQPQHF. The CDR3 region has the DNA TGTGCCAGCAGGACGGACAGCAGCAATCAGCCCCAGCATTTT.